Each of the 30 T cell receptor beta chains below was sequenced from the same sample in a study of shared clonotypes between healthy human individuals. The assay was immunoSEQ multiplex PCR, and TCRdb's table has in-frame clones only and misses some. The data hold about 600,000 clones, with 95% to 98% observed a single time. Specimen: naive CD4+ T cells sorted from blood. Subset in this sample: CD45RA+ positively selected. All receptors derive from a woman aged 30 to 39 in good health.

This chain uses TRBV4-1 with TRBJ1-2; possibly TRBD1 for D (6 bases). This CDR3 spans 15 amino acids. The V gene's germline CDR1 is MGHRA and CDR2 YSYEKL. With 2 bases removed from V and 0 bases from J, the gap between germline ends came to 10 bases. CDR3 region: CASSQPTGSNYGYTF. The CDR3 DNA sequence: TGCGCCAGCAGCCAACCGACAGGTTCTAACTATGGCTACACCTTC.

This clone was found once. This chain connects TRBV6-4 to TRBJ2-7; the match to TRBD2 covers 10 bases. The CDR3 totals 15 residues. After removal of 4 bases from V and 7 bases from J, the junction contained 10 bases not matched to a gene. CDR1 and CDR2 from the germline V gene are MRHNA and SNTAGT. This CDR3 reads CASSAVAGGRGEQYF. In DNA, the CDR3 is TGTGCCAGCAGTGCGGTAGCGGGAGGCCGGGGAGAGCAGTACTTC.

This clone was observed once. The chain joins TRBV9 to TRBJ1-2; D remains unclear. Germline CDR1 SGDLS, CDR2 YYNGEE. V was pared by 3 bases and J by 7 bases, with 10 bases between. The CDR3 loop spans 12 amino acids. CDR3: CASSATLSGYTF. CDR3 sequence (DNA): TGTGCCAGCAGCGCCACACTTAGTGGCTACACCTTC.

This clone was recorded once. The chain links TRBV29-1 to TRBJ1-3, with D possibly TRBD1 on 5 matching bases. Germline loops: CDR1 SQVTM, CDR2 ANQGSEA. This CDR3 is built from 17 residues. V was cut by 0 bases and J by 2 bases, with 17 bases left in between. The CDR3 reads CSVEESGASRTGNTIYF. In DNA, the CDR3 is TGCAGCGTTGAAGAATCCGGGGCCTCCAGAACTGGAAACACCATATATTTT.

The gene calls are TRBV6-1 and TRBJ1-1; D is possibly TRBD1 (5 bases). The germline V gene encodes CDR1 MNHNS and CDR2 SASEGT. The CDR3 totals 13 residues. The V end was cut by 6 bases, the J end by 4 bases, with 12 bases between. The CDR3 region has the DNA TGTGCCAGCAGGGGTTTTGGGACCACTGAAGCTTTCTTT. Translation: CASRGFGTTEAFF.

The rearrangement joins TRBV6-6 to TRBJ2-1, with a weak D call TRBD2 (5 bases). Trimming shortened V by 4 bases and J by 8 bases, and 9 bases separated the two germline ends. The CDR3 length is 12 residues. Germline CDR1 MNHNY, CDR2 SVGAGI (reference sequence). CDR3 sequence reads: CASSSGLDEQFF. For the CDR3, the DNA is TGTGCCAGCAGTTCTGGACTGGATGAGCAGTTCTTC.

This chain links TRBV5-1 with TRBJ2-7; the D gene could be TRBD1 or TRBD2 (5 bases each). Per the germline V gene, CDR1 is SGHRS and CDR2 is YFSETQ. This CDR3 spans 16 amino acids. V lost 3 bases and J 6 bases, leaving 22 bases between the germline ends. CDR3 sequence reads: CASSSKVNTDGAEQYF. The CDR3 bases are TGCGCCAGCAGCTCGAAAGTCAACACGGACGGGGCCGAGCAGTACTTC.

The chain links TRBV2 to TRBJ2-3; D is undetermined. Germline CDR1 SNHLY, CDR2 FYNNEI. The length of the CDR3 is 12 residues. Trimming pared 3 bases from V and 2 bases from J, leaving 3 bases between. This CDR3 reads CASSDHTDTQYF. The CDR3 nucleotides are TGTGCCAGCAGTGACCACACAGATACGCAGTATTTT.

The J gene is TRBJ2-2, the V gene TRBV7-9, with unresolved D. There are 11 residues in the CDR3. V lost 5 bases and J lost 4, with 2 bases in between. Per germline, CDR1 SEHNR and CDR2 FQNEAQ (reference sequence). This CDR3 is CASSTTGELFF. The CDR3 nucleotides read TGTGCCAGCAGCACCACCGGGGAGCTGTTTTTT.

The chain carries TRBV19 and TRBJ1-5; D call uncertain. Per germline, CDR1 LNHDA and CDR2 SQIVND (reference sequence). The CDR3 has 14 residues. V dropped 2 bases and J dropped 2 bases, with 7 bases sitting between them. Here the CDR3 reads CASSITAGNQPQHF. For the CDR3, the DNA is TGTGCCAGTAGTATAACCGCGGGCAATCAGCCCCAGCATTTT.

This chain joins TRBV7-9 and TRBJ2-6, with a tentative D call TRBD1 (5 bases). Between the trimmed V and J ends, which lost 6 bases and 4 bases, there was a span of 22 bases. The germline gives CDR1 SEHNR, CDR2 FQNEAQ (reference sequence). This CDR3 has 18 amino acids. The CDR3 DNA follows: TGTGCCAGCAGAAAACCTAAAGCACAGGCTCCCGGGGCCAACGTCCTGACTTTC. Translated: CASRKPKAQAPGANVLTF.

This chain links TRBV4-1 with TRBJ1-4; a weak D match, TRBD1 (5 bases). The CDR3 has 16 amino acids. V lost 0 bases and J lost 8, with 16 bases in between. Per the germline V gene, CDR1 is MGHRA and CDR2 is YSYEKL. CDR3 protein: CASSQESQGRGEKLFF. For the CDR3, the DNA is TGCGCCAGCAGCCAAGAATCTCAGGGTCGCGGCGAAAAACTGTTTTTT.

V is TRBV2 and J is TRBJ2-7, with a tentative D call TRBD1 (6 bases). Germline assignment: CDR1 SNHLY and CDR2 FYNNEI. The CDR3 runs to 14 residues. V lost 8 bases and J 0 bases, leaving 14 bases between the germline ends. The CDR3 DNA reads as TGTGCCAGCTGTGGGACATTCTTCTCCTACGAGCAGTACTTC. Amino acids: CASCGTFFSYEQYF.

The gene calls are TRBV7-2 and TRBJ2-1; TRBD2 matches at 12 bases. Germline V gene data show CDR1 as SGHTA and CDR2 as FQGNSA. The V and J ends lost 6 bases and 2 bases, in that order; junction bases with no gene match: 2. The CDR3 loop spans 15 amino acids. The CDR3 sequence: CASRRTSGTYNEQFF. The CDR3 DNA reads as TGTGCCAGCAGGCGGACTAGCGGGACCTACAATGAGCAGTTCTTC.

The chain recombines TRBV10-3 with TRBJ2-1; a possible D gene is TRBD2 (6 bases). Per germline, CDR1 ENHRY and CDR2 SYGVKD. V lost 0 bases, J lost 10 bases, and 10 bases lay in between. The CDR3 contains 13 residues. CDR3 residues: CAISESAGREQFF. The CDR3 DNA follows: TGTGCCATCAGTGAGTCTGCGGGAAGGGAGCAGTTCTTC.

The chain has TRBV18 and TRBJ2-7; the D gene is possibly TRBD1 (5 bases). V was cut by 6 bases and J by 2 bases, with 11 bases left in between. In germline, CDR1 is KGHSH, CDR2 LQKENI. CDR3 length: 13 amino acids. As DNA, the CDR3 is TGTGCCAGCTCCCCAGACAGCCCCTACGAGCAGTACTTC. It encodes CASSPDSPYEQYF.

This clone was seen just once. The same CDR3 can be traced to other DNA sequences in this sample. J is TRBJ2-7 and V is TRBV2; 15 nucleotides align to TRBD2. Germline CDR1 and CDR2: SNHLY and FYNNEI. V was clipped by 3 bases and J by 6 bases; unmatched bases: 3. The CDR3 contains 15 residues. The CDR3 region has the DNA TGTGCCAGCAGTGAGGGACTAGCGGGAGGAAGCGAGCAGTACTTC. The encoded protein is CASSEGLAGGSEQYF.

This sequence joins TRBV10-3 and TRBJ2-2; 11 nucleotides align to TRBD2. This CDR3 contains 15 residues. The germline CDR1 and CDR2 sequences are ENHRY and SYGVKD. V lost 9 bases to trimming and J lost 4 bases; unmatched junction nucleotides: 7. The CDR3 DNA reads as TGTGCCATTCAGGCTAGCGGGAGGAGCACCGGGGAGCTGTTTTTT. Its protein is CAIQASGRSTGELFF.

As for this clone: Other DNA sequences within the sample encode an identical CDR3. The chain couples TRBV28 to TRBJ1-1; D gene uncertain. CDR1 is MDHEN and CDR2 is SYDVKM in the germline V gene. The CDR3 contains 12 residues. V dropped 6 bases and J dropped 4 bases, with 9 bases sitting between them. The CDR3 spells CASSLAGTEAFF. The CDR3 DNA reads TGTGCCAGCAGCCTGGCGGGCACTGAAGCTTTCTTT.

J is TRBJ2-7 and V is TRBV5-1; 10 bases align to TRBD1. There are 15 residues in the CDR3. CDR1 and CDR2 from the germline V gene are SGHRS and YFSETQ. The J segment lost 2 bases and the V segment lost 3 bases, leaving 5 bases of the junction unmatched. The CDR3 region is CASSSRQGAAYEQYF. In DNA, the CDR3 is TGCGCCAGCAGCTCCCGACAGGGGGCCGCCTACGAGCAGTACTTC.

This clone was recorded only once. The gene calls are TRBV7-2 and TRBJ2-7; D is uncertain. The CDR3 contains 15 residues. The V gene lost 1 base and the J gene lost 0 bases, with 10 bases spanning the gap. Germline V lookup: CDR1 SGHTA, CDR2 FQGNSA. CDR3 in amino acids: CASSLGTLSSYEQYF. The CDR3 DNA sequence: TGTGCCAGCAGCTTAGGAACACTTAGCTCCTACGAGCAGTACTTC.

The chain carries TRBV11-1 and TRBJ2-5; D is perhaps TRBD2 (7 bases). The CDR3 runs 14 residues. V lost 5 bases and J lost 4, with 14 bases in between. Germline V CDR1 and CDR2: SGHAT, FQDESV (reference sequence). The CDR3 reads CASSPWGGTETQYF. The CDR3 DNA reads as TGTGCCAGCAGCCCCTGGGGGGGCACAGAGACCCAGTACTTC.

This clone has only one observation. The chain couples TRBV28 to TRBJ1-4, with D possibly TRBD1 on 5 matching bases. Germline loops: CDR1 MDHEN, CDR2 SYDVKM. The V end lost 5 bases, the J end lost 6 bases, and 16 bases lay between the germline ends. The CDR3 runs to 15 residues. CDR3 residues: CASSPSTVFDEKLFF. The CDR3 bases are TGTGCCAGCAGTCCGTCGACAGTCTTTGATGAAAAACTGTTTTTT.

CDR3 region: CASSFRFGAEEQFF. The CDR3 coding sequence is TGCGCCAGCAGCTTTCGTTTCGGAGCAGAGGAGCAGTTCTTC. V and J are TRBV5-1 and TRBJ2-1; no clear D. Trimming took off 2 bases at V and 10 bases at J, with 16 bases between the two ends. The CDR3 has 14 amino acids. CDR1 SGHRS and CDR2 YFSETQ come from the germline V gene.

The chain joins TRBV5-6 to TRBJ1-2; no clear D gene. This CDR3 comprises 13 residues. Trimming cost V 5 bases and J 5 bases, with 13 bases left between them. The germline gives CDR1 SGHDT, CDR2 YYEEEE. The CDR3 is CASSSRRAYGYTF. CDR3 DNA: TGTGCCAGCAGTTCCCGACGGGCATATGGCTACACCTTC.

V gene TRBV19 combines with J gene TRBJ2-7; D may be TRBD2 (6 bases). From germline, CDR1 is LNHDA and CDR2 SQIVND (reference sequence). Trimming removed 4 bases from V and 4 bases from J, with 14 bases in between. The CDR3 length is 14 residues. CDR3 amino acids: CASSNQARGYEQYF. The CDR3 nucleotides are TGTGCCAGTAGTAATCAGGCTCGGGGGTACGAGCAGTACTTC.

This rearrangement joins TRBV28 to TRBJ1-2, with 9 positions matching TRBD1. Germline V gives CDR1 MDHEN, CDR2 SYDVKM. The CDR3 covers 12 residues. V dropped 6 bases and J dropped 7; count of bases not matched to a gene: 3. CDR3 bases: TGTGCCAGCAGGACAGGGGGTTCTGGCTACACCTTC. Translating it yields CASRTGGSGYTF.

J is TRBJ2-7 and V is TRBV13; D may be TRBD2 (6 bases). CDR3 length equals 15 residues. CDR1 and CDR2 from the germline V gene are PRHDT and FYEKMQ (reference sequence). Trimming cost V 3 bases and J 3 bases, with 15 bases left between them. The CDR3 spells CASSFFGSALYEQYF. CDR3 nucleotides: TGTGCCAGCAGCTTTTTCGGGAGTGCCCTCTACGAGCAGTACTTC.

The rearrangement joins TRBV11-3 to TRBJ2-7; 9 bases agree with TRBD2. The V segment lost 1 base and the J segment 6 bases; nucleotides outside the gene matches: 10. CDR1 and CDR2 (germline): SGHNT, YENEEA. The CDR3 loop spans 16 amino acids. CDR3 loop: CASSLGLGLAGVEQYF. The CDR3 nucleotides read TGTGCCAGCAGCTTAGGATTGGGACTAGCCGGCGTCGAGCAGTACTTC.

The V and J genes are TRBV10-3 and TRBJ2-3; 10 bases map to TRBD2. With V trimmed by 6 bases and J by 3 bases, 9 bases remained unmatched. CDR1 and CDR2 (germline): ENHRY, SYGVKD. This CDR3 is 16 amino acids long. Here the CDR3 reads CAISNEGLANTDTQYF. CDR3 sequence (DNA): TGTGCCATCAGCAATGAGGGACTAGCGAATACAGATACGCAGTATTTT.